The 28 T cell receptor beta chains reported below all come from one sample, sequenced in a study of human T cells and chemical hapten exposure. The treatment was: therapeutic diphenylcyclopropenone sensitization with weekly scalp DPC. In the library, unique molecular identifiers were attached to individual cDNA molecules. TCRdb independently ran MiXCR on the reads; one entry per CDR3 protein. The sample holds 2,700 or so distinct CDR3 sequences; 46% are singletons and the top ten take 10%. The source was whole blood, collected before DPC sensitization or 2, 6, or about 24 weeks after (not recorded which). These receptors all come from an adult with alopecia areata. Some clones in this sample may be carry-over from other donors' samples. This table probably holds off-target reads from a library built for another chain.

The chain uses TRBV4-1 and TRBJ2-2, with 8 positions matching TRBD2. The germline gives CDR1 MGHRA, CDR2 YSYEKL. The CDR3 spans 19 residues. V was pared by 0 bases and J by 0 bases, with 9 bases of the junction left unmatched. DNA of the CDR3: TGCGCCAGCAGCCAAGATCCTAGCGGGCCCGTCGCGAACACCGGGGAGCTGTTTTTT. The encoded protein is CASSQDPSGPVANTGELFF.

The CDR3 loop is CASSLSALKETQYF. The DNA of the CDR3 is TGTGCCAGCAGCTTATCGGCTCTGAAGGAGACCCAGTACTTC. The V and J genes are TRBV7-2 and TRBJ2-5; no clear D. The CDR3 has 14 residues. Germline lookup yields CDR1 SGHTA and CDR2 FQGNSA. V lost 2 bases to trimming and J lost 5 bases, with 12 bases between them.

The chain combines TRBV29-1 with TRBJ2-1, with 10 bases that match TRBD2. This CDR3 has 17 residues. With V trimmed by 0 bases and J by 4 bases, 9 bases remained unmatched. Germline V gives CDR1 SQVTM, CDR2 ANQGSEA. Written as DNA, the CDR3 is TGCAGCGTTGAAGAGAGGCTAGCGGGGGCCCTTTACAATGAGCAGTTCTTC. As protein: CSVEERLAGALYNEQFF.

This clonotype was seen more than once but under ten times. The rearrangement joins TRBV18 to TRBJ2-7; 11 bases are a match to TRBD2. Germline lookup yields CDR1 KGHSH and CDR2 LQKENI. Trimming took 2 bases from V and 4 from J; bases not matched to a gene: 13. The CDR3 runs 18 residues. CDR3 DNA sequence: TGTGCCAGCTCACCAAGCACTAGCGGGGGATCGAACAAATACGAGCAGTACGTC. Translated: CASSPSTSGGSNKYEQYV.

The chain is built from TRBV30 and TRBJ2-1; the D gene is possibly TRBD2 (5 bases). The CDR3 totals 11 residues. Deletions cut 0 bases from V and 10 bases from J, with 7 bases between. Germline V gene data show CDR1 as GTSNPN and CDR2 as SVGIG (reference sequence). The CDR3 reads CAWSVTREQFF. The DNA of the CDR3 is TGTGCCTGGAGTGTAACTAGGGAGCAGTTCTTC. The entire variable domain, with the rest obtained from reference TRBV30 and TRBJ2-1, is as follows: SQTIHQWPATLVQPVGSPLSLECTVEGTSNPNLYWYRQAAGRGLQLLFYSVGIGQISSEVPQNLSASRPQDRQFILSSKKLLLSDSGFYLCAWSVTREQFFGPGTRLTVL.

This clonotype turned up a few times. The chain carries TRBV5-5 and TRBJ1-5; D perhaps matches TRBD1 (5 bases). The V gene's germline CDR1 is SGHKS and CDR2 YYEKEE (reference sequence). The CDR3 contains 15 residues. Trimming shortened V by 4 bases and J by 4 bases, and 15 bases separated the two germline ends. The CDR3 DNA reads TGTGCCAGCAGCCTGACCGGGACGGGGAATCAGCCCCAGCATTTT. Its translation: CASSLTGTGNQPQHF. The complete variable domain, with remaining parts taken from reference TRBV5-5 and TRBJ1-5, reads DAGVTQSPTHLIKTRGQQVTLRCSPISGHKSVSWYQQVLGQGPQFIFQYYEKEERGRGNFPDRFSARQFPNYSSELNVNALLLGDSALYLCASSLTGTGNQPQHFGDGTRLSIL.

V is TRBV13 and J is TRBJ2-5; 10 bases agree with TRBD1. Germline CDR1 PRHDT, CDR2 FYEKMQ (reference sequence). V shed 4 bases, J shed 4 bases, and the junction held 9 bases outside the gene matches. This CDR3 has 16 residues. The CDR3 DNA follows: TGTGCCAGCAGCTCATATACCGGGACAGGGGCAGAGACCCAGTACTTC. This gives the protein CASSSYTGTGAETQYF.

In this sample, this clonotype turned up a few times. The chain carries TRBV11-2 and TRBJ2-2, with D possibly matching TRBD1 (6 bases). CDR1 SGHAT and CDR2 FQNNGV come from the germline V gene. The CDR3 is made up of 15 amino acids. Trimming took off 2 bases at V and 7 bases at J, with 14 bases between the two ends. The CDR3 is CASSLSRGLLGELFF. CDR3 coding DNA: TGTGCCAGCAGCTTAAGCAGGGGTCTGCTCGGGGAGCTGTTTTTT.

The chain has TRBV6-2 or TRBV6-3 and TRBJ2-4; 10 nucleotides agree with TRBD1. V lost 0 bases to trimming and J lost 2 bases; unmatched junction nucleotides: 4. The CDR3 is 17 amino acids. CDR1 MNHEY and CDR2 SVGEGT come from the germline V gene. CDR3: CASSYSGTGVPKNIQYF. The CDR3 bases are TGTGCCAGCAGTTACTCCGGGACAGGGGTTCCCAAAAACATTCAGTACTTC.

This clonotype was found once. The chain recombines TRBV7-2 with TRBJ2-3, with D uncertain. With 4 bases removed from V and 3 bases from J, the gap between germline ends came to 5 bases. There are 12 residues in the CDR3. CDR1 SGHTA and CDR2 FQGNSA come from the germline V gene. In nucleotides, the CDR3 is TGTGCCAGCAGCTCTTCAACAGATACGCAGTATTTT. Its translation is CASSSSTDTQYF.

The V and J genes are TRBV12-3 or TRBV12-4 and TRBJ2-1, with D tentatively TRBD2 (6 bases). The CDR3 spans 14 residues. V lost 0 bases, J lost 6 bases, and 9 bases lay in between. The CDR3 region has the DNA TGTGCCAGCAGTTTAGCCGTGACTAGCAATGAGCAGTTCTTC. This gives the protein CASSLAVTSNEQFF.

The table lists this clonotype with a few counts. The chain combines TRBV18 with TRBJ2-7; 7 nucleotides match TRBD1. Germline values: CDR1 KGHSH, CDR2 LQKENI. This CDR3 is 15 amino acids long. V was clipped by 0 bases and J by 2 bases; unmatched bases: 4. CDR3 loop: CASSPPTGLTYEQYF. The CDR3 bases are TGTGCCAGCTCACCACCGACAGGGTTAACCTACGAGCAGTACTTC.

This clonotype was seen a few times. This chain uses TRBV7-9 with TRBJ2-2; 10 bases line up with TRBD2. This CDR3 contains 17 residues. Germline trimming cut 1 base from V and 4 bases from J; bases unmatched to any gene: 6. The germline V gene encodes CDR1 SEHNR and CDR2 FQNEAQ (reference sequence). The CDR3 spells CASSLGGLASGTGELFF. The CDR3 DNA follows: TGTGCCAGCAGCTTAGGGGGACTAGCGTCGGGCACCGGGGAGCTGTTTTTT.

The gene calls are TRBV11-3 and TRBJ2-3; perhaps TRBD2 as D (7 bases). This CDR3 region has 17 residues. Germline values: CDR1 SGHNT, CDR2 YENEEA. Trimming removed 5 bases at V and 0 bases at J, with 18 bases between. As DNA, the CDR3 is TGTGCCAGCAGCAATCCGGGGGGCCGGGGTAGCACAGATACGCAGTATTTT. Protein product: CASSNPGGRGSTDTQYF.

CDR3 sequence (DNA): TGTGCCAGCAGCTTACGCCCGGACCCTGGGAATGAGCAGTTCTTC. It codes for CASSLRPDPGNEQFF. This chain uses TRBV7-2 with TRBJ2-1; D call uncertain. The CDR3 has 15 residues. Trimming shortened V by 2 bases and J by 7 bases, and 15 bases separated the two germline ends. From germline, CDR1 is SGHTA and CDR2 FQGNSA.

This sequence joins TRBV6-2 or TRBV6-3 and TRBJ2-1, with D possibly being TRBD2 (5 bases). Looked up from germline, CDR1 is MNHEY and CDR2 is SVGEGT. V lost 2 bases and J lost 10, with 6 bases in between. This CDR3 has 11 amino acids. The CDR3 sequence: CASSYPGEQFF. CDR3 DNA sequence: TGTGCCAGCAGTTACCCGGGAGAGCAGTTCTTC.

The chain joins TRBV12-3 or TRBV12-4 to TRBJ2-6, with D unclear. Trimming pared 6 bases from V and 1 base from J, leaving 16 bases between. The CDR3 totals 17 residues. CDR3 in DNA: TGTGCCAGCAGCCTAGTTTCGCAGACTTCTGGGGCCAACGTCCTGACTTTC. As protein: CASSLVSQTSGANVLTF.

This clonotype was counted a few times. The chain joins TRBV7-8 to TRBJ2-3, with 11 nucleotides matching TRBD1. V trimming: 5 bases; J trimming: 5 bases; junction bases outside the gene matches: 6. Germline CDR1 and CDR2: SGHVS and FQNEAQ. The CDR3 runs 15 residues. CDR3 nucleotide sequence: TGTGCCAGCAGCCCGGGACAGGGGGTGATAGATACGCAGTATTTT. This translates into CASSPGQGVIDTQYF. Variable domain in full (rest from reference TRBV7-8 and TRBJ2-3): GAGVSQSPRYKVAKRGQDVALRCDPISGHVSLFWYQQALGQGPEFLTYFQNEAQLDKSGLPSDRFFAERPEGSVSTLKIQRTQQEDSAVYLCASSPGQGVIDTQYFGPGTRLTVL.

The V call is TRBV20-1, the J call TRBJ2-1, with a tentative D call TRBD2 (5 bases). Trimming cost V 3 bases and J 0 bases, with 12 bases left between them. Germline CDR1 reads DFQATT; CDR2 reads SNEGSKA (reference sequence). The CDR3 contains 15 residues. DNA of the CDR3: TGCAGTGCTAGGGTGAGGGCGGGCTCCTACAATGAGCAGTTCTTC. This codes for CSARVRAGSYNEQFF.

The count of this clonotype is one. The chain has TRBV4-2 and TRBJ2-1; 7 bases map to TRBD2. The germline gives CDR1 LGHNA, CDR2 YNFKEQ. With V trimmed by 0 bases and J by 4 bases, 3 bases remained unmatched. This CDR3 contains 15 residues. As DNA, the CDR3 is TGTGCCAGCAGCCAAGAGAGCGGGATATACAATGAGCAGTTCTTC. It is translated as CASSQESGIYNEQFF.

This clonotype was detected a few times. The chain combines TRBV20-1 with TRBJ2-5; 11 bases align to TRBD2. This CDR3 contains 19 residues. The V segment lost 3 bases and the J segment 4 bases; nucleotides outside the gene matches: 19. The germline V gene has CDR1 DFQATT and CDR2 SNEGSKA (reference sequence). The chain's CDR3 is CSASRDGSPSGRRGETQYF. The CDR3 region has the DNA TGCAGTGCTAGTAGAGACGGTTCTCCTAGCGGGAGGCGGGGAGAGACCCAGTACTTC.

The sample holds a few counts of this clonotype. The chain is built from TRBV11-2 and TRBJ2-1; unclear D gene. V lost 0 bases to trimming and J lost 4 bases, with 13 bases between them. Germline CDR1 reads SGHAT; CDR2 reads FQNNGV. The CDR3 contains 16 residues. The CDR3 bases are TGTGCCAGCAGCTTAGATCCTCGGCAGGAGTACAATGAGCAGTTCTTC. Protein: CASSLDPRQEYNEQFF.

This clonotype was recorded a few times. J is TRBJ2-5 and V is TRBV7-3; TRBD1 is a possible D gene (6 bases). The CDR3 is made up of 16 amino acids. The V end lost 4 bases, the J end lost 3 bases, and 18 bases lay between the germline ends. Germline V gives CDR1 SGHTA, CDR2 FQGTGA. The CDR3 nucleotides read TGTGCCAGCAGCTCCATAGGGGGTGCCGGGAAAGAGACCCAGTACTTC. This translates into CASSSIGGAGKETQYF. The variable domain in full, with the rest retrieved from reference TRBV7-3 and TRBJ2-5, is GAGVSQTPSNKVTEKGKYVELRCDPISGHTALYWYRQSLGQGPEFLIYFQGTGAADDSGLPNDRFFAVRPEGSVSTLKIQRTERGDSAVYLCASSSIGGAGKETQYFGPGTRLLVL.

The V and J genes are TRBV6-2 or TRBV6-3 and TRBJ2-4; 7 bases fit TRBD1. This CDR3 has 14 residues. V shed 5 bases and J 6 bases; nucleotides not matched to a gene: 7. Germline CDR1 is MNHEY and CDR2 is SVGEGT. CDR3 sequence (DNA): TGTGCCAGCAGTCTGGCGGCAGGGGGAAACATTCAGTACTTC. Its protein is CASSLAAGGNIQYF.

This chain links TRBV6-6 with TRBJ2-5; 8 bases are shared with TRBD1. The length of the CDR3 is 15 residues. Looked up from germline, CDR1 is MNHNY and CDR2 is SVGAGI (reference sequence). V was pared by 2 bases and J by 0 bases, with 2 bases of the junction left unmatched. The CDR3 DNA reads TGTGCCAGCAGTTACGCAGGGGGCAACCAAGAGACCCAGTACTTC. Translating gives CASSYAGGNQETQYF.

There are a few counts of this clonotype. The chain joins TRBV7-2 to TRBJ2-1; unclear D gene. Germline V gives CDR1 SGHTA, CDR2 FQGNSA. This CDR3 region has 13 residues. Trimming took off 0 bases at V and 9 bases at J, with 9 bases between the two ends. CDR3 region: CASSLALVGEQFF. The CDR3 nucleotides read TGTGCCAGCAGCTTAGCGCTGGTTGGTGAGCAGTTCTTC.

The chain recombines TRBV20-1 with TRBJ2-1, with TRBD2 identical over 7 bases. CDR3 size: 12 residues. CDR1 and CDR2 from the germline V gene are DFQATT and SNEGSKA (reference sequence). V shed 3 bases, J shed 7 bases, and the junction held 3 bases outside the gene matches. The CDR3 DNA is TGCAGTGCTAGGGGAGGGGTGAATGAGCAGTTCTTC. It codes for CSARGGVNEQFF.

This clonotype was counted a few times. This chain uses TRBV28 with TRBJ2-3; TRBD2 aligns across 8 bases. The CDR3 loop spans 14 amino acids. Germline CDR1 and CDR2: MDHEN and SYDVKM. V was pared by 5 bases and J by 6 bases, with 7 bases of the junction left unmatched. The CDR3 DNA reads as TGTGCCAGCAGTCCCCCCGGGAGGGGTGATACGCAGTATTTT. Its protein is CASSPPGRGDTQYF.